This entry is about one T cell receptor (beta chain). Its target antigen remains unknown. Base qualities are missing; no much larger clone stands one base away. The method behind the library was PCR. The sequencing machine was an Illumina HiSeq 2500. Molecular barcoding was employed in the preparation of TCR libraries, with unique molecular identifiers being used to normalize TCRbeta repertoire quantification. The public reads were reprocessed in TCRdb via fastp at Q25 and MiXCR, keeping in-frame beta chains. CDR3 protein sequences are deduplicated, and each keeps its most common genes and DNA. This sample has 200,000 to 300,000 distinct CDR3 sequences in its table, and around 25% of those were observed once. The top ten clones comprise roughly 2.6% of the sample. This sample stems from a study of T-cell reconstitution after alpha-beta-depleted transplantation in children (dated by TCRdb to about 2016). For the wider study: The study quantitatively tracked T-cell immune reconstitution after TCRalphabeta/CD19-depleted allogeneic hematopoietic cell transplantation in children using TCR repertoire profiling. Study-level results and caveats: Over subsequent months, a decline in hyperexpanded clone frequencies was noted, and after one year, T-cell counts and TCRbeta diversity were mostly ascribed to newly produced T cells. Apparently early alphabetaT-cell count recovery about two months after transplant reportedly relied on only several hundred rapidly expanded clones derived from non-depleted graft cells. The high TCRbeta diversity at day 60 in some patients was ascribed to recipient T cells and intrathymic progenitors that had survived conditioning.

Interpreted using the paper, the treatment or condition label stands for: allogeneic hematopoietic cell transplantation with graft depleted of TCRalphabeta T cells and CD19 B cells. The transplant recipients were children given TCRalphabeta/CD19-depleted allogeneic hematopoietic cell grafts. CDR1 and CDR2 were assigned from the germline V gene as KGHSH and LQKENI. From its cysteine to its phenylalanine, the CDR3 spans 15 amino acids. The only DNA kept is the CDR3, 45 bases in frame from the first base. Germline trimming amounts to 3 bases on V and 5 bases on J, with 5 as the count of junction bases outside the gene matches.

The sequenced sample was PBMCs, obtained before TCRalphabeta/CD19-depleted stem cell transplant. The receptor chain draws on TRBV18 and TRBJ2-1, and 9 bases in between align with TRBD2. The TCR originated in a girl aged 2 to 10 with Fanconi anemia, due to receive a stem cell transplant. The base sequence is TGTGCCAGCTCACCGCGGGAGGGTTTAAACAATGAGCAGTTCTTC. Its protein product is CASSPREGLNNEQFF.